This is a list of T cell receptor beta chains from one sample in a study of T cells in Graves' hyperthyroidism and ophthalmopathy. TCRdb reprocessed the multiplex PCR reads via MiXCR and lists one record per CDR3 protein. In the table there are over 250,000 distinct CDR3 sequences, roughly 13% of which are singletons. The specimen was blood. Receptor source: a woman in her thirties or forties with Graves' ophthalmopathy. CDR3s include the opening cysteine and the closing phenylalanine or tryptophan. The order of the fields is CDR3 DNA, CDR3 protein, J gene, clone size, D gene, CDR3 length, V gene. A D gene is named only where the DNA matches it firmly. Part of the rows lack a size; the others show once, few, many or a class for expanded clones.

CDR3 DNA: TGTGCCAGCAGTGGAGGCTACGAGCAGTACTTC
CDR3 protein: CASSGGYEQYF
J gene: TRBJ2-7
clone size: many
D gene: .
CDR3 length: 11
V gene: TRBV6-1

CDR3 DNA: TGTGCCAGCAGCCGGAGTTGGGACAGACGGTTGAATTCACCCCTCCACTTT
CDR3 protein: CASSRSWDRRLNSPLHF
J gene: TRBJ1-6
clone size: many
D gene: TRBD1
CDR3 length: 17
V gene: TRBV3-1

CDR3 DNA: TGTGCCAGCAGTTGGGGCGTTGGCACTGAAGCTTTCTTT
CDR3 protein: CASSWGVGTEAFF
J gene: TRBJ1-1
clone size: many
D gene: .
CDR3 length: 13
V gene: TRBV12-3/TRBV12-4

CDR3 DNA: TGTGCCATCAGTGAGCCGAGGGCGGGCGAAAAACTGTTTTTT
CDR3 protein: CAISEPRAGEKLFF
J gene: TRBJ1-4
clone size: many
D gene: .
CDR3 length: 14
V gene: TRBV10-3

CDR3 DNA: TGCAGTGCTCTCCAGGGGGCTTGGAACACTGAAGCTTTCTTT
CDR3 protein: CSALQGAWNTEAFF
J gene: TRBJ1-1
clone size: few
D gene: TRBD1
CDR3 length: 14
V gene: TRBV20-1

CDR3 DNA: TGTGCCAGCAGTAGGCGCGGGTGGGGGACCCAGTACTTC
CDR3 protein: CASSRRGWGTQYF
J gene: TRBJ2-5
clone size: few
D gene: .
CDR3 length: 13
V gene: TRBV14

CDR3 DNA: TGTGCCAGCAGCTCCGGGGAACTAGAGACCCAGTACTTC
CDR3 protein: CASSSGELETQYF
J gene: TRBJ2-5
clone size: many
D gene: .
CDR3 length: 13
V gene: TRBV28

CDR3 DNA: TGTGCCAGCAGTTTATGGCTAGCGGGAGTGAGCGAGCAGTACTTC
CDR3 protein: CASSLWLAGVSEQYF
J gene: TRBJ2-7
clone size: .
D gene: TRBD2
CDR3 length: 15
V gene: TRBV27

CDR3 DNA: TGTGCCAGCAGTTTGGGTCGAAGAAATGAAAAACTGTTTTTT
CDR3 protein: CASSLGRRNEKLFF
J gene: TRBJ1-4
clone size: many
D gene: .
CDR3 length: 14
V gene: TRBV28

CDR3 DNA: TGTGCCAGCAGCTTGGCGCTCACCCAGTTCTTC
CDR3 protein: CASSLALTQFF
J gene: TRBJ2-1
clone size: few
D gene: .
CDR3 length: 11
V gene: TRBV5-6

CDR3 DNA: TGTGCCAGCAGCCCCTACCCGGTCTTTGCCTACGAGCAGTACTTC
CDR3 protein: CASSPYPVFAYEQYF
J gene: TRBJ2-7
clone size: many
D gene: .
CDR3 length: 15
V gene: TRBV7-8

CDR3 DNA: TGCAGTACCCGTGACAGGGGGGGCAATCAGCCCCAGCATTTT
CDR3 protein: CSTRDRGGNQPQHF
J gene: TRBJ1-5
clone size: few
D gene: TRBD1
CDR3 length: 14
V gene: TRBV20-1

CDR3 DNA: TGTGCCAGCAGTCCTCCGACAGAGAACACCGGGGAGCTGTTTTTT
CDR3 protein: CASSPPTENTGELFF
J gene: TRBJ2-2
clone size: many
D gene: .
CDR3 length: 15
V gene: TRBV28

CDR3 DNA: TGCGCCAGCAGCCAAGATACTGGAAAGACTAACTATGGCTACACCTTC
CDR3 protein: CASSQDTGKTNYGYTF
J gene: TRBJ1-2
clone size: few
D gene: .
CDR3 length: 16
V gene: TRBV4-1

CDR3 DNA: TGTGCCAGCAGTGAAAAATGGGCAGGTGGGGGCACTGAAGCTTTCTTT
CDR3 protein: CASSEKWAGGGTEAFF
J gene: TRBJ1-1
clone size: many
D gene: .
CDR3 length: 16
V gene: TRBV2

CDR3 DNA: TGTGCCAGCAGTGAAGCGCAGGAAGCTTTCTTT
CDR3 protein: CASSEAQEAFF
J gene: TRBJ1-1
clone size: many
D gene: .
CDR3 length: 11
V gene: TRBV6-1

CDR3 DNA: TGTGCCAGCACCCCCGCCCAGGACAGGGGCCGGGGGGAGCAGTACTTC
CDR3 protein: CASTPAQDRGRGEQYF
J gene: TRBJ2-7
clone size: many
D gene: TRBD1
CDR3 length: 16
V gene: TRBV28

CDR3 DNA: TGTGCCATCAGGCCAGACGGCTCAGCGGGCTTTGGCAGGGCCCGGGAGACCCAGTACTTC
CDR3 protein: CAIRPDGSAGFGRARETQYF
J gene: TRBJ2-5
clone size: .
D gene: .
CDR3 length: 20
V gene: TRBV10-3

CDR3 DNA: TGCAGTGCTAAATTTTCTCAAAGCTCCTACGAGCAGTACTTC
CDR3 protein: CSAKFSQSSYEQYF
J gene: TRBJ2-7
clone size: many
D gene: .
CDR3 length: 14
V gene: TRBV20-1

CDR3 DNA: TGCAGTGCTAGAGATCTGAGGGACCGAGAGCAGTTCTTC
CDR3 protein: CSARDLRDREQFF
J gene: TRBJ2-1
clone size: few
D gene: .
CDR3 length: 13
V gene: TRBV20-1

CDR3 DNA: TGTGCCTGGAAAAGCGGGGGGGCCAACTATGGCTACACCTTC
CDR3 protein: CAWKSGGANYGYTF
J gene: TRBJ1-2
clone size: many
D gene: .
CDR3 length: 14
V gene: TRBV30

CDR3 DNA: TGTGCCAGCAGCCCTGGGGCGGGCTGGCAGTACTTC
CDR3 protein: CASSPGAGWQYF
J gene: TRBJ2-7
clone size: .
D gene: .
CDR3 length: 12
V gene: TRBV5-8

CDR3 DNA: TGTGCCAGTAGTATAGGCCCCCCAGGGGGAAATGAGCAGTTCTTC
CDR3 protein: CASSIGPPGGNEQFF
J gene: TRBJ2-1
clone size: many
D gene: TRBD1
CDR3 length: 15
V gene: TRBV19

CDR3 DNA: TGTGCCAGCTCACCCCCATTCCTTGGGGCTGAAGCTTTCTTT
CDR3 protein: CASSPPFLGAEAFF
J gene: TRBJ1-1
clone size: .
D gene: .
CDR3 length: 14
V gene: TRBV18

CDR3 DNA: TGTGCCAGCAGCCAGCGTCTTGGGGATGAGCAGTTCTTC
CDR3 protein: CASSQRLGDEQFF
J gene: TRBJ2-1
clone size: .
D gene: .
CDR3 length: 13
V gene: TRBV3-1

CDR3 DNA: TGTGCCAGCAGCTTAGCACACGAGACCCAGTACTTC
CDR3 protein: CASSLAHETQYF
J gene: TRBJ2-5
clone size: few
D gene: .
CDR3 length: 12
V gene: TRBV7-8

CDR3 DNA: TGTGCCAGCAGCAGTCTAGATTTGAACACTGAAGCTTTCTTT
CDR3 protein: CASSSLDLNTEAFF
J gene: TRBJ1-1
clone size: many
D gene: .
CDR3 length: 14
V gene: TRBV12-3/TRBV12-4

CDR3 DNA: TGCGCCAGCACCGGCGTGGCGGGATCCTACAATGAGCAGTTCTTC
CDR3 protein: CASTGVAGSYNEQFF
J gene: TRBJ2-1
clone size: .
D gene: .
CDR3 length: 15
V gene: TRBV5-1

CDR3 DNA: TGTGCCAGCAGTTCACGAGGGAGGGGGGGATCCTACGAGCAGTACTTC
CDR3 protein: CASSSRGRGGSYEQYF
J gene: TRBJ2-7
clone size: many
D gene: .
CDR3 length: 16
V gene: TRBV12-3/TRBV12-4

CDR3 DNA: TGTGCCAGCAGTTACATAATCGGGGACGGGGCCTTAGTGGCTTTC
CDR3 protein: CASSYIIGDGALVAF
J gene: TRBJ2-6
clone size: few
D gene: .
CDR3 length: 15
V gene: TRBV6-6

CDR3 DNA: TGTGCCAGCAGCCAAGGAAGAGGCGGGGTTTACACCGGGGAGCTGTTTTTT
CDR3 protein: CASSQGRGGVYTGELFF
J gene: TRBJ2-2
clone size: .
D gene: .
CDR3 length: 17
V gene: TRBV7-9

CDR3 DNA: TGTGCCAGCAGTGTAGGCGGTCCAGTGCAGTACTTC
CDR3 protein: CASSVGGPVQYF
J gene: TRBJ2-7
clone size: many
D gene: .
CDR3 length: 12
V gene: TRBV2

CDR3 DNA: TGTGTCAGCAGCTTAGCGGGGGGTTACAATGAGCAGTTCTTC
CDR3 protein: CVSSLAGGYNEQFF
J gene: TRBJ2-1
clone size: .
D gene: TRBD2
CDR3 length: 14
V gene: TRBV11-2

CDR3 DNA: TGTGCCAGCAGTTTTGTAGCGGGACTCCCCTACAATGAGCAGTTCTTC
CDR3 protein: CASSFVAGLPYNEQFF
J gene: TRBJ2-1
clone size: many
D gene: TRBD2
CDR3 length: 16
V gene: TRBV27

CDR3 DNA: TGTGCCAGCAGCTTGGTCGGGACCGATTACGAGCAGTACTTC
CDR3 protein: CASSLVGTDYEQYF
J gene: TRBJ2-7
clone size: many
D gene: .
CDR3 length: 14
V gene: TRBV5-5

CDR3 DNA: TGCAGTGCAACCTGGGCGGGAGATGAGCAGTTCTTC
CDR3 protein: CSATWAGDEQFF
J gene: TRBJ2-1
clone size: many
D gene: TRBD2
CDR3 length: 12
V gene: TRBV20-1

CDR3 DNA: TGTGCCAGCAGCTTAGGAGGGGCCTTCACAGATACGCAGTATTTT
CDR3 protein: CASSLGGAFTDTQYF
J gene: TRBJ2-3
clone size: many
D gene: .
CDR3 length: 15
V gene: TRBV7-2

CDR3 DNA: TGTGCCAGCAGCTTAGTAGCGGGAGAAGGGGATGAGCAGTTCTTC
CDR3 protein: CASSLVAGEGDEQFF
J gene: TRBJ2-1
clone size: many
D gene: TRBD2
CDR3 length: 15
V gene: TRBV7-9

CDR3 DNA: TGTGCCAGCAGTTACTCGATGTCCTCCTACGAGCAGTACTTC
CDR3 protein: CASSYSMSSYEQYF
J gene: TRBJ2-7
clone size: .
D gene: .
CDR3 length: 14
V gene: TRBV6-5

CDR3 DNA: TGTGCTAGTGGTTTGGGACTCTACAATGAGCAGTTCTTC
CDR3 protein: CASGLGLYNEQFF
J gene: TRBJ2-1
clone size: many
D gene: .
CDR3 length: 13
V gene: TRBV12-5

CDR3 DNA: TGTGCCAGCAGCCTTCCGGCCGGGACAGGGTCCTACAATGAGCAGTTCTTC
CDR3 protein: CASSLPAGTGSYNEQFF
J gene: TRBJ2-1
clone size: many
D gene: TRBD1
CDR3 length: 17
V gene: TRBV2

CDR3 DNA: TGCAGTGCTAGCCGGGACAGGGTGAATCAGCCCCAGCATTTT
CDR3 protein: CSASRDRVNQPQHF
J gene: TRBJ1-5
clone size: few
D gene: TRBD1
CDR3 length: 14
V gene: TRBV20-1